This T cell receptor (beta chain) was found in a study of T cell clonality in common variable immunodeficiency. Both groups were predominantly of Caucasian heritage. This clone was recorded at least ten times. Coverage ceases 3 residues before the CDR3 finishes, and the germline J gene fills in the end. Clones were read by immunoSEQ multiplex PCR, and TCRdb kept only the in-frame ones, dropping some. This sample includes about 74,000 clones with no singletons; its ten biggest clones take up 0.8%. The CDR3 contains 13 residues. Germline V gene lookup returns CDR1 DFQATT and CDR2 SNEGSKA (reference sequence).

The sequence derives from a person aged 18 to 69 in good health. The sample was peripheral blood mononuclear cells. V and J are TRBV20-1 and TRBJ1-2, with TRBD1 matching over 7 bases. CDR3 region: CSAIPTGASGYTF. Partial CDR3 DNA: TGCAGTGCTATTCCTACAGGGGCTAGCGGC.